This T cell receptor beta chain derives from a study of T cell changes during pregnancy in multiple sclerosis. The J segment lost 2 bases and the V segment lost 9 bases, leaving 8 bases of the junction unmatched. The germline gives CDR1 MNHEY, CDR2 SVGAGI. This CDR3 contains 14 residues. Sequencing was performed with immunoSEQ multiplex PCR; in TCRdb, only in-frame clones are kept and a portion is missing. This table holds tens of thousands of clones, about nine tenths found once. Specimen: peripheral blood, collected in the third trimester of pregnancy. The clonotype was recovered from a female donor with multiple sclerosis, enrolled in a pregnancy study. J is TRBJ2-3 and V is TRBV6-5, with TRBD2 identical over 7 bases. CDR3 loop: CASKRAGNTDTQYF. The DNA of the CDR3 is TGTGCCAGTAAAAGAGCGGGAAACACAGATACGCAGTATTTT.